This T cell receptor beta chain was retrieved from a study of shared clonotypes between healthy human individuals. Overall study findings and caveats: Shared across four donors were around 5% of the naive CD4 clonotypes. Few donors restricted represented genetic and exposure-history diversity.

The sample holds a few counts of this clone. As yet, its antigen is unknown. This CDR3 has 13 residues. The V and J ends lost 9 bases and 2 bases respectively, with 11 bases between them. Germline CDR1 reads MNHNS; CDR2 reads SASEGT. The protocol was immunoSEQ multiplex PCR, while the TCRdb copy is restricted to in-frame clones and leaves out a portion. The sample includes about 680,000 clones, around 72% of them seen just once. The rearrangement links TRBV6-1 to TRBJ1-5; D is undetermined. The sample taken for sequencing was memory CD4+ T cells sorted from blood. Regarding subset: CD45RA-negative fraction. This receptor was obtained from a young woman in good health. CDR3 in amino acids: CASFRGGNQPQHF. The CDR3 nucleotides read TGTGCCAGTTTTCGTGGGGGCAATCAGCCCCAGCATTTT.